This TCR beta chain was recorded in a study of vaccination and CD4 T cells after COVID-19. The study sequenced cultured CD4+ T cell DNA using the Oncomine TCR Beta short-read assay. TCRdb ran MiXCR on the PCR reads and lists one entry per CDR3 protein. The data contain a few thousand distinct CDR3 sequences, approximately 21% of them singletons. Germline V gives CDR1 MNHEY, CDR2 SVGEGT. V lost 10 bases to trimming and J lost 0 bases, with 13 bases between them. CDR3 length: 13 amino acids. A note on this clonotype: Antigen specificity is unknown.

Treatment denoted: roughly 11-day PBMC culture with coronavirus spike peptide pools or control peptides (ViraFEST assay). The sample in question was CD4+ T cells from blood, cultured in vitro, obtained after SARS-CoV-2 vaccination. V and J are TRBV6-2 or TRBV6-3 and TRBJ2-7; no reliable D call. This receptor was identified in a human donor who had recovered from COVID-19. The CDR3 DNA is TGTGCCACCAGAGACGGCGCCTCCTACGAGCAGTACTTC. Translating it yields CATRDGASYEQYF.